This T cell receptor (beta chain) was sequenced during a study of T cell responses to AZD1222 COVID-19 vaccine. General study results and limits: Baseline testing showed seropositivity in only five to seven AZD1222 recipients. Females made up more of the donors, who were largely white British, and clonal diversity may have come out too low. Spike-specific TCRs gained breadth and depth after people received two AZD1222 doses.

A word on this clone: Its antigen is as yet unknown.

The ends were cut back, 9 bases at V and 8 bases at J, with 14 bases in the middle. The CDR3 consists of 12 residues. Germline values: CDR1 LNHNV, CDR2 YYDKDF (reference sequence). Clones were read by immunoSEQ multiplex PCR, and TCRdb kept only the in-frame ones, dropping some. The sample holds tens of thousands of clones; approximately 88% are singletons and the top ten take roughly 15%. Sequences were derived from peripheral blood, sampled 28 days after the second AZD1222 dose. The gene calls are TRBV15 and TRBJ2-1; D is unclear. The source of this sequence is an adult who received the AZD1222 COVID-19 vaccine. CDR3 sequence: CATGTGGDEQFF. Written as DNA, the CDR3 is TGTGCCACGGGCACCGGCGGCGATGAGCAGTTCTTC.